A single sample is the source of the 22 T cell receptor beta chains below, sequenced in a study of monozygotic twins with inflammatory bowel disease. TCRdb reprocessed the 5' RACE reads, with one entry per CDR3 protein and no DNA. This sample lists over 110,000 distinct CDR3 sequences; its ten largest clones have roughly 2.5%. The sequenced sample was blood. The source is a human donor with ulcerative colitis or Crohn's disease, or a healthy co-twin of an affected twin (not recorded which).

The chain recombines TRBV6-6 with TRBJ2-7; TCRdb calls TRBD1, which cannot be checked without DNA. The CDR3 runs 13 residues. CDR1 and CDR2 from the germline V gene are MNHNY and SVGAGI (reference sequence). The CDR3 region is CASNRQSFYEQYF.

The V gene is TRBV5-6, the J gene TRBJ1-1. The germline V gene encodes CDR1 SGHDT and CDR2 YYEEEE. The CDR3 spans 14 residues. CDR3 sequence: CASSWDSMNTEAFF.

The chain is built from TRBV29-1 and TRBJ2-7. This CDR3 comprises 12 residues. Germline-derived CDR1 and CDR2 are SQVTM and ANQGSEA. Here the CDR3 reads CSVEGEDYEQYF.

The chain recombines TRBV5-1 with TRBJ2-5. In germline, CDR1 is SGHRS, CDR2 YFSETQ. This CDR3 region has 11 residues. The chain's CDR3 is CASSLDRTQYF. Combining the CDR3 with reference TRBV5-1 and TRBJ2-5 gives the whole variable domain KAGVTQTPRYLIKTRGQQVTLSCSPISGHRSVSWYQQTPGQGLQFLFEYFSETQRNKGNFPGRFSGRQFSNSRSEMNVSTLELGDSALYLCASSLDRTQYFGPGTRLLVL.

The CDR3 loop is CASSPGTIRSPLHF. The chain recombines TRBV7-6 with TRBJ1-6; TCRdb selects TRBD1, and the lack of DNA leaves this call unchecked. Germline CDR1 is SGHVS and CDR2 is FNYEAQ. The CDR3 has 14 residues.

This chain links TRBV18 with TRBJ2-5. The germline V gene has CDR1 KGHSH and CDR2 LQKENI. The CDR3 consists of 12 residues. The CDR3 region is CASSPPQETQYF.

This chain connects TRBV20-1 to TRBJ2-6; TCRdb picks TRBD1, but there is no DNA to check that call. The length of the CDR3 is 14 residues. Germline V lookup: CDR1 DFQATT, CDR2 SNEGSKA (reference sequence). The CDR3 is CSASPQGGANVLTF.

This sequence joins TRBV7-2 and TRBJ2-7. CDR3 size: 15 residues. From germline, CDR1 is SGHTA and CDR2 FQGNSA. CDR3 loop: CASSFSLLRPYEQYF.

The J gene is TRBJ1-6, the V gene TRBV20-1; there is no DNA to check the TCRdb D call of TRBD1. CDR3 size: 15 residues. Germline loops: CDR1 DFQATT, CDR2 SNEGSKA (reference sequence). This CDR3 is CSATSTDRSNSPLHF.

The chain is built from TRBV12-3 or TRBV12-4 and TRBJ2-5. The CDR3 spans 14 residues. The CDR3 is CASSEPSLEETQYF.

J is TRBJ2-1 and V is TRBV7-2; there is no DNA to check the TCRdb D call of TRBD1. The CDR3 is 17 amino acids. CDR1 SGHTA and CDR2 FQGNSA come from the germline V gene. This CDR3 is CASSSGPIRNSYNEQFF.

CDR3 region: CASSWGQSSYNEQFF. V and J are TRBV12-5 and TRBJ2-1; with no DNA, the TCRdb D assignment of TRBD1 cannot be verified. This CDR3 region has 15 residues. Germline V lookup: CDR1 LGHNT, CDR2 FRNRAP.

The CDR3 protein is CASSEADMGSAYEQYF. The chain has TRBV6-1 and TRBJ2-7. The CDR3 totals 16 residues. Germline CDR1 is MNHNS and CDR2 is SASEGT.

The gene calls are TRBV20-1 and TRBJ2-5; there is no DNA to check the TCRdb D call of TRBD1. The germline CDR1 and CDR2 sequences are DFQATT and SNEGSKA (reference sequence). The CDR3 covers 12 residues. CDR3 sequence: CSASRGQETQYF.

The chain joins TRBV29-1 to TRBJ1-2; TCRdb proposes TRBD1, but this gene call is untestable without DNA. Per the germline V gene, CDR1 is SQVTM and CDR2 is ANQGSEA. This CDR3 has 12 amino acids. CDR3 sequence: CSVDRGIGGYTF.

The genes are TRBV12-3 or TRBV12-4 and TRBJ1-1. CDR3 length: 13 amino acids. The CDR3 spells CASSLSIFTEAFF.

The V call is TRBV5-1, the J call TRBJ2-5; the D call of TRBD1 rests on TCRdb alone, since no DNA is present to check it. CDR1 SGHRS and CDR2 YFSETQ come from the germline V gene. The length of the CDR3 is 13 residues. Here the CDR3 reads CASSFDRRETQYF.

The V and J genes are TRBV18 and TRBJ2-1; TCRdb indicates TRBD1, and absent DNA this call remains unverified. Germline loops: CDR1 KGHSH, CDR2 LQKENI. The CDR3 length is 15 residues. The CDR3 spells CASSLRQGAYNEQFF.

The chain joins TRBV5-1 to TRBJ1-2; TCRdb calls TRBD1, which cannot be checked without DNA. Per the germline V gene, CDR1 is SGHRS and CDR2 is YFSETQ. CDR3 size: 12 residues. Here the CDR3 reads CASSLPGNGYTF.

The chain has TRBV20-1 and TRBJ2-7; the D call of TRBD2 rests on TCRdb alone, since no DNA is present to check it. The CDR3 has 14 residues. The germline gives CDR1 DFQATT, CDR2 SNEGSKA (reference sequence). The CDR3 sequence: CSARSGASSYEQYF.

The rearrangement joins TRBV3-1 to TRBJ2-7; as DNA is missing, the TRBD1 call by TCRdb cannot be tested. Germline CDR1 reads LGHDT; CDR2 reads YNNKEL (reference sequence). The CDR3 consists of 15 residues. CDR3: CASSLRQGPSYEQYF.

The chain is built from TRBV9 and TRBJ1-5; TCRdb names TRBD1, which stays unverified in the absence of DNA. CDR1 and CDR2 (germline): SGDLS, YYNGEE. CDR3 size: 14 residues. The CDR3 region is CASSVGGGAQPQHF.